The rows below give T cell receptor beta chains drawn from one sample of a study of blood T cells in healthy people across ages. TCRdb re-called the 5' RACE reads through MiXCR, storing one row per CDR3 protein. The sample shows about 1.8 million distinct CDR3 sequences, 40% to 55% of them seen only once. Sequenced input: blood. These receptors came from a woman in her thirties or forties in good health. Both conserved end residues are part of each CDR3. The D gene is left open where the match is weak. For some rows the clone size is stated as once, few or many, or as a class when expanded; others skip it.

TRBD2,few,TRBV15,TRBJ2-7,TGTGCCACCAGCAGCTGGGGACTAGCGGGGGACAATGAGCAGTACTTC,CATSSWGLAGDNEQYF
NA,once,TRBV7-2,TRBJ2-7,TGTGCCAGCAGTTACAGGAGTAACTCCTACAATGAGCAGTACTTC,CASSYRSNSYNEQYF
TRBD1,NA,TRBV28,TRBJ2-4,TGTGCCAGCAGTCCCCCTGGACAGGGGCCCACGGACATTCAGTACTTC,CASSPPGQGPTDIQYF
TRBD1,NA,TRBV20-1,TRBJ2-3,TGCAGTGCCAAACCGGGACAGGGCACAGATACGCAGTATTTT,CSAKPGQGTDTQYF
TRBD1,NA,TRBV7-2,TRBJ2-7,TGTGCCAGCAGCGTAAACCTCGGGACAGGGGCCTACGAGCAGTACTTC,CASSVNLGTGAYEQYF
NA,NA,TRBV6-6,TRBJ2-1,TGTGCCAGCAGTTACTCTTTCCAGGGAGACAACAATGAGCAGTTCTTC,CASSYSFQGDNNEQFF
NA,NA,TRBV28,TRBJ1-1,TGTGCCAGCAGTTTAACCCCCGCGTGGGGGCTAGGGGTAATGAACACTGAAGCTTTCTTT,CASSLTPAWGLGVMNTEAFF
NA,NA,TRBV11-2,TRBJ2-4,TGTGCCAGCAGCTTAGTAGGGGGGTCAGGGGGGCAAAACATTCAGTACTTC,CASSLVGGSGGQNIQYF
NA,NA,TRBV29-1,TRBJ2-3,TGCGGCGTTGACCCGGGATCCGGAGGGGATACGCAGTATTTT,CGVDPGSGGDTQYF
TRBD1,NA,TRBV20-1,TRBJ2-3,TGCAGTGCTCCGGACAGGGGAGGCACAGATACGCAGTATTTT,CSAPDRGGTDTQYF
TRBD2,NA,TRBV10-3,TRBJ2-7,TGTGCCATCAGTGACGCGGGGGGGAGGGACGAGCAGTACTTC,CAISDAGGRDEQYF
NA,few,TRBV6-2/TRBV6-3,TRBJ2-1,TGTGCCAGCAGTTACTCTGTCGCTGAGCAGTTCTTC,CASSYSVAEQFF
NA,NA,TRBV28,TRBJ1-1,TGTGCCAGCGGGAGCGACCACGAAGCTTTCTTT,CASGSDHEAFF
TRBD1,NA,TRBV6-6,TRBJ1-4,TGTGCCAGCTTAGGACAGGGGAGGTTCCTCCTCACGGAAAAACTGTTTTTT,CASLGQGRFLLTEKLFF
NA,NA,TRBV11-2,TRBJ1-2,TGTGCCAGCAGCTTGACTTTTCGAGGAGGTGGCTACACCTTC,CASSLTFRGGGYTF
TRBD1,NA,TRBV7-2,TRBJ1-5,TGTGCCAGCAGCTTCAACCCGGGACAGGGAATAGGGAATCAGCCCCAGCATTTT,CASSFNPGQGIGNQPQHF
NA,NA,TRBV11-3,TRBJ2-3,TGTGCCAGCAGCCAACAGGCCAGCACAGATACGCAGTATTTT,CASSQQASTDTQYF
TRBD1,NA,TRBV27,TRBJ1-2,TGTGCCAGCAGTGGTCAGGGACAGGGGGCATTGGATGGCTACACCTTC,CASSGQGQGALDGYTF
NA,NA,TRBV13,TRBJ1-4,TGTGCCAGCAGCTTAGCCCCGGACAGAAGAAATGAAAAACTGTTTTTT,CASSLAPDRRNEKLFF
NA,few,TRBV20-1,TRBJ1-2,TGCAGTGCTAGGAGGGAGACCTATGGCTACACCTTC,CSARRETYGYTF
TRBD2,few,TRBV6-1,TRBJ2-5,TGTGCCAGCAGTGTTGGCGGGGGGTCCCAAGAGACCCAGTACTTC,CASSVGGGSQETQYF
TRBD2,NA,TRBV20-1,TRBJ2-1,TGCAGTGCTTTTCTAGCGGGGGGTGGCCATGAGCAGTTCTTC,CSAFLAGGGHEQFF
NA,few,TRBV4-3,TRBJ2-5,TGCGCCAGCAGCCAGGAACTGTTTGAGACCCAGTACTTC,CASSQELFETQYF
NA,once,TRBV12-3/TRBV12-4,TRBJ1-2,TGTGCCAGCAGTTCCCCGTCGACAGGATTCTTAACTAACTATGGCTACACCTTC,CASSSPSTGFLTNYGYTF
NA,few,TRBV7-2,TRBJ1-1,TGTGCCAGCAGCTTAGGGACGACACTCACTGAAGCTTTCTTT,CASSLGTTLTEAFF
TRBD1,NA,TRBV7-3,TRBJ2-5,TGTGCCAGCAGCCGCGGACAGGGGGCTTCTAAGACCCAGTACTTC,CASSRGQGASKTQYF
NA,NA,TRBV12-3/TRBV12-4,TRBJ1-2,TGTGCCGTCTCGAAGGACGGTGGCTACACCTTC,CAVSKDGGYTF
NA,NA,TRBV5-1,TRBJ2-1,TGCGCCAGCAGATGGGCAGGGAATGACAATGAGCAGTTCTTC,CASRWAGNDNEQFF
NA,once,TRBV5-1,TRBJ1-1,TGCGCCAGCAGCCTCTTGGGTCAACAGGACCCGGCTTTCTTT,CASSLLGQQDPAFF
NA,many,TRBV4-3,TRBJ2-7,TGCGCCAGCAGCCAAGAACAGGGACCCTACGAGCAGTACTTC,CASSQEQGPYEQYF
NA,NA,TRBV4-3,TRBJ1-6,TGCGCCAGCAGCCAAGATAGGGGAGACAATTCACCCCTCCACTTT,CASSQDRGDNSPLHF
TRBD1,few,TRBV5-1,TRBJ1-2,TGCGCCAGCACGTTTACTCCGACAGGGTACTATGGCTACACCTTC,CASTFTPTGYYGYTF
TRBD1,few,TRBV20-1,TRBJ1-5,TGCAGTGCTAGCAAGGGGGCGAATAGCAATCAGCCCCAGCATTTT,CSASKGANSNQPQHF
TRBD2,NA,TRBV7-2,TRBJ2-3,TGTGCCAGCAGCGAACCCGGGAGGGCGGCAGATACGCAGTATTTT,CASSEPGRAADTQYF
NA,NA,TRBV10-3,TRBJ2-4,TGTGCCATCAGTGATACGGCCAAACTAGCCAAAAACATTCAGTACTTC,CAISDTAKLAKNIQYF
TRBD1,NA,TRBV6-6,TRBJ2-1,TGTGCCAGCAGATCCGGGACAGGGAGCTGGCAGTTCTTC,CASRSGTGSWQFF
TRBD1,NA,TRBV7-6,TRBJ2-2,TGTACCAGCAGCTTAGGCGGGACAGGGGCCGGGGAGCTGTTTTTT,CTSSLGGTGAGELFF
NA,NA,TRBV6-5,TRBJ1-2,TGTGCCAGCAGTTACTCGGGGGGTCGTAGTGTGGATGGCTACACCTTC,CASSYSGGRSVDGYTF